These 13 T cell receptor beta chains came from one sample sequenced in a study of blood T cell repertoires in COVID-19. Here immunoSEQ multiplex PCR was the method, and the copy in TCRdb shows in-frame clones only, minus some. The table lists approximately 16,000 clones, about 86% of them singletons. The source material was peripheral blood. These receptors all stem from a man in his fifties or sixties with acute or convalescent COVID-19.

The V and J genes are TRBV19 and TRBJ1-4, with a weak D call TRBD1 (6 bases). CDR1 LNHDA and CDR2 SQIVND come from the germline V gene (reference sequence). The germline V and J ends were trimmed by 5 bases and 5 bases, with 15 bases remaining between them. The CDR3 covers 15 residues. The CDR3 loop is CASSPRQDLNEKLFF. CDR3 nucleotides: TGTGCCAGTAGTCCAAGACAGGATCTAAATGAAAAACTGTTTTTT.

This sequence joins TRBV6-6 and TRBJ2-2, with 15 bases fitting TRBD2. CDR1 is MNHNY, CDR2 SVGAGI, per germline (reference sequence). The J segment lost 7 bases and the V segment lost 5 bases, leaving 14 bases of the junction unmatched. This CDR3 is 19 amino acids long. The DNA for the CDR3 is TGTGCCAGCAGTCAGGGACTAGCGGGGGGCCCTACAGGGTACGGGGAGCTGTTTTTT. Translation: CASSQGLAGGPTGYGELFF.

This rearrangement joins TRBV5-4 to TRBJ1-1; 7 bases match TRBD1. CDR1 and CDR2 (germline): SGHNT, YYREEE (reference sequence). The CDR3 extends over 13 amino acids. V trimming: 5 bases; J trimming: 4 bases; junction bases outside the gene matches: 5. CDR3 nucleotides: TGTGCCAGCAGAACTGACAGGGCCACTGAAGCTTTCTTT. This translates into CASRTDRATEAFF.

This rearrangement joins TRBV29-1 to TRBJ1-1, with a weak D call TRBD1 (6 bases). The V and J ends lost 2 bases and 3 bases respectively, with 10 bases between them. The CDR3 is 13 amino acids. Germline CDR1 is SQVTM and CDR2 is ANQGSEA. CDR3 bases: TGCAGCGTTGAATGGGGGCGGGACACTGAAGCTTTCTTT. It specifies CSVEWGRDTEAFF.

The chain links TRBV19 to TRBJ2-7; a possible D gene is TRBD1 (6 bases). Trimming removed 5 bases from V and 2 bases from J, with 10 bases in between. Germline values: CDR1 LNHDA, CDR2 SQIVND (reference sequence). The CDR3 runs 13 residues. CDR3 region: CASSSTGTYEQYF. For the CDR3, the DNA is TGTGCCAGTAGTTCTACAGGGACCTACGAGCAGTACTTC.

This rearrangement joins TRBV6-2 or TRBV6-3 to TRBJ1-6, with TRBD1 matching 7 bases. The V segment lost 2 bases and the J segment 0 bases; nucleotides outside the gene matches: 10. The CDR3 length is 19 residues. From germline, CDR1 is MNHEY and CDR2 SVGEGT. Here the CDR3 DNA reads TGTGCCAGCAGTTACGCGGGGACAGTCGATAGCTCCTATAATTCACCCCTCCACTTT. It codes for CASSYAGTVDSSYNSPLHF.

This chain connects TRBV6-5 to TRBJ2-7, with D perhaps TRBD1 (5 bases). The CDR3 is 12 residues long. The germline V gene encodes CDR1 MNHEY and CDR2 SVGAGI. V lost 5 bases, J lost 6 bases, and 11 bases lay in between. The CDR3 here is CASSPRVSEQYF. The CDR3 DNA sequence: TGTGCCAGCAGTCCCAGGGTCAGCGAGCAGTACTTC.

The chain uses TRBV5-1 and TRBJ2-5; the D is unclear. V was shortened by 2 bases and J by 5 bases, with 4 bases between the two germline ends. The CDR3 totals 11 residues. Germline V gene data show CDR1 as SGHRS and CDR2 as YFSETQ. CDR3 DNA: TGCGCCAGCAGCTTCGGTGAGACCCAGTACTTC. Translated: CASSFGETQYF.

The chain is built from TRBV6-1 and TRBJ2-2; TRBD2 matches 10 bases. CDR3 length: 16 amino acids. The V segment lost 3 bases and the J segment 4 bases; nucleotides outside the gene matches: 5. CDR1 and CDR2 (germline): MNHNS, SASEGT. The CDR3 here is CASSDLAGGPTGELFF. DNA of the CDR3: TGTGCCAGCAGTGACTTAGCGGGGGGCCCCACCGGGGAGCTGTTTTTT.

The CDR3 region is CATSGTGTDTQYF. For the CDR3, the DNA is TGTGCCACCAGTGGGACGGGGACAGATACGCAGTATTTT. The J gene is TRBJ2-3, the V gene TRBV24-1; D is possibly TRBD2 (5 bases). The CDR3 runs to 13 residues. Germline V gene data show CDR1 as KGHDR and CDR2 as SFDVKD. V dropped 5 bases and J dropped 3 bases, with 8 bases sitting between them.

J is TRBJ2-5 and V is TRBV28, with a tentative D call TRBD1 (6 bases). The V gene lost 6 bases and the J gene lost 4 bases, with 21 bases spanning the gap. The CDR3 is 16 amino acids. Per germline, CDR1 MDHEN and CDR2 SYDVKM. The CDR3 reads CASSRPGQGPGETQYF. CDR3 bases: TGTGCCAGCAGCCGCCCGGGTCAGGGGCCCGGAGAGACCCAGTACTTC.

The chain employs TRBV18 and TRBJ2-7, with D possibly being TRBD2 (5 bases). With 3 bases removed from V and 5 bases from J, the gap between germline ends came to 11 bases. The germline gives CDR1 KGHSH, CDR2 LQKENI. This CDR3 region has 13 residues. CDR3 in DNA: TGTGCCAGCTCACCTAGGACTGGCAACGAGCAGTACTTC. It encodes CASSPRTGNEQYF. The full variable domain, rest sourced from reference TRBV18 and TRBJ2-7, is NAGVMQNPRHLVRRRGQEARLRCSPMKGHSHVYWYRQLPEEGLKFMVYLQKENIIDESGMPKERFSAEFPKEGPSILRIQQVVRGDSAAYFCASSPRTGNEQYFGPGTRLTVT.

The chain employs TRBV28 and TRBJ2-3, with 8 bases fitting TRBD2. The CDR3 runs 16 residues. With V trimmed by 2 bases and J by 0 bases, 4 bases remained unmatched. Per germline, CDR1 MDHEN and CDR2 SYDVKM. CDR3 amino acids: CASSLGLAYSTDTQYF. The CDR3 region has the DNA TGTGCCAGCAGTTTAGGACTAGCCTATAGCACAGATACGCAGTATTTT.